The sequence of this TCR beta chain was determined in a study of T cell repertoires in cytomegalovirus infection. TCRdb called the reads again in MiXCR, with one record for every CDR3 protein. The sample has some 920,000 distinct CDR3 sequences; around a third are singletons. General observations from the study: Cumulative public TCR beta family frequency identified CMV carriers with the relevant HLA.

To note about this clonotype: What it recognizes is unknown. An end of the junction differs from the germline gene, which may be a read error.

The origin of this receptor is a human donor in good health (CMV status not recorded). Some clones in this sample may be carry-over from other donors' samples. This material consisted of cultured CD8+ T cells from PBMCs, taken from culture after CMV antigen stimulation.

The CDR3 region has the DNA TGTGCCAGCAGCGGTGTTAACATCGGGGAGCTGTTTTTT. As protein: CASSGVNIGELFF. J is TRBJ2-2 and V is TRBV28; no clear D gene. CDR1 MDHEN and CDR2 SYDVKM come from the germline V gene. The length of the CDR3 is 13 residues.